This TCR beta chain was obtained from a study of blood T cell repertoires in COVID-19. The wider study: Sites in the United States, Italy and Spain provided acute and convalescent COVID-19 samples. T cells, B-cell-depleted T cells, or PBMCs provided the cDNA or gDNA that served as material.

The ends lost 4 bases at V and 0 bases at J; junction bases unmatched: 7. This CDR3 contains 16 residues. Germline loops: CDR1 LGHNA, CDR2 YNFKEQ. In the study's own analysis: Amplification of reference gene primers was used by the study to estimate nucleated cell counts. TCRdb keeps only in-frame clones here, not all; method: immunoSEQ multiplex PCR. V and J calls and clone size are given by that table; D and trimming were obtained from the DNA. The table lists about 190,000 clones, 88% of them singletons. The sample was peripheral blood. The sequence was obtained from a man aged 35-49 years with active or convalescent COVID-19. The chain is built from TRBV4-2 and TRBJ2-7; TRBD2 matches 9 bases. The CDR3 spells CASSPGGGALSYEQYF. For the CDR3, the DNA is TGTGCCAGCAGCCCGGGCGGGGGGGCACTCTCCTACGAGCAGTACTTC.